Each of the 8 T cell receptor beta chains below was sequenced from the same sample in a study of shared clonotypes between healthy human individuals. Using immunoSEQ multiplex PCR, the repertoire was profiled, and TCRdb retains in-frame clones only, with some absent. The repertoire holds some 580,000 clones, with 97% as singletons. Source material: naive CD4+ T cells sorted from blood. Subset meaning: CD45RA+ positively selected. These receptors all come from a woman in her twenties or thirties in good health.

V usage is TRBV6-4 and J usage is TRBJ1-2, with 9 bases fitting TRBD1. Germline values: CDR1 MRHNA, CDR2 SNTAGT. CDR3 length: 14 residues. Trimming took 5 bases from V and 1 from J; bases not matched to a gene: 2. This CDR3 reads CASSPDRGNYGYTF. CDR3 nucleotides: TGTGCCAGCAGTCCGGACAGGGGTAACTATGGCTACACCTTC.

This clone came up once. This rearrangement joins TRBV2 to TRBJ2-1; D may be TRBD2 (6 bases). In germline, CDR1 is SNHLY, CDR2 FYNNEI. CDR3 length: 15 amino acids. V gave up 2 bases and J gave up 9 bases, with 17 bases separating them. CDR3 DNA: TGTGCCAGCAGTGAATTTATGGGGACTCTTATTGAGCAGTTCTTC. This sequence encodes CASSEFMGTLIEQFF.

The chain couples TRBV5-1 to TRBJ2-2; D possibly corresponds to TRBD2 (5 bases). CDR3 length: 15 residues. Trimming cost V 10 bases and J 4 bases, with 20 bases left between them. Germline CDR1 is SGHRS and CDR2 is YFSETQ. The CDR3 DNA reads TGCGCCTCCGTGGACTCCTCCGGAGGCACCGGGGAGCTGTTTTTT. As protein: CASVDSSGGTGELFF.

In this sample, this clone turned up once. The V gene is TRBV28, the J gene TRBJ2-3, with D possibly TRBD1 on 6 matching bases. The germline V and J ends were trimmed by 6 bases and 0 bases, with 22 bases remaining between them. The CDR3 totals 18 residues. Germline assignment: CDR1 MDHEN and CDR2 SYDVKM. The CDR3 coding sequence is TGTGCCAGCAGCCGCCTCCCAGGGGCAGACACTAGCACAGATACGCAGTATTTT. Its protein is CASSRLPGADTSTDTQYF.

The gene calls are TRBV5-1 and TRBJ2-3; D is unclear. In germline, CDR1 is SGHRS, CDR2 YFSETQ. The ends were cut back, 0 bases at V and 6 bases at J, with 11 bases in the middle. This CDR3 has 14 amino acids. The CDR3 region is CASSLVSTSDTQYF. CDR3 in DNA: TGCGCCAGCAGCTTGGTCTCCACATCGGATACGCAGTATTTT.

CDR3 protein: CAIRAGTGDGELFF. The DNA of the CDR3 is TGTGCCATCAGAGCCGGGACAGGGGACGGGGAGCTGTTTTTT. The chain employs TRBV10-3 and TRBJ2-2; 10 nucleotides match TRBD1. Germline CDR1 ENHRY, CDR2 SYGVKD. V trimming: 6 bases; J trimming: 7 bases; junction bases outside the gene matches: 5. CDR3 size: 14 residues.

The V gene is TRBV9, the J gene TRBJ2-7; 7 nucleotides align to TRBD2. Germline loops: CDR1 SGDLS, CDR2 YYNGEE. Germline trimming cut 7 bases from V and 0 bases from J; bases unmatched to any gene: 10. The CDR3 contains 15 residues. Here the CDR3 DNA reads TGTGCCAGCGCCGGGGAGGGAATGAGCTCCTACGAGCAGTACTTC. This translates into CASAGEGMSSYEQYF.

The rearrangement uses TRBV18 and TRBJ2-1; 11 nucleotides match TRBD2. Germline V gene data show CDR1 as KGHSH and CDR2 as LQKENI. This CDR3 region has 16 residues. The V and J ends lost 6 bases and 5 bases, in that order; junction bases with no gene match: 9. The CDR3 loop is CASSPSGRIRNNEQFF. The CDR3 coding sequence is TGTGCCAGCTCCCCTAGCGGGAGGATCAGGAACAATGAGCAGTTCTTC.